This T cell receptor beta chain emerged from a study of preoperative IRX-2 immunotherapy in early breast cancer. Germline assignment: CDR1 MDHEN and CDR2 SYDVKM. CDR3 length equals 15 residues. Trimming took off 5 bases at V and 10 bases at J, with 23 bases between the two ends. The treatment is: preoperative locoregional IRX-2 cytokine immunotherapy. This phase Ib study tested locoregional IRX-2 cytokine immunotherapy given before surgery. Some clones are missing from TCRdb's copy, which holds only in-frame ones; the method was immunoSEQ multiplex PCR. The sample has around 60,000 clones, approximately 95% seen once.

V is TRBV28 and J is TRBJ1-2; weak D call: TRBD1 (5 bases). Collection of the sample occurred from a patient treated with IRX-2 immunotherapy. The receptor comes from a human donor with breast cancer. CDR3 region: CASSPPPGQGEDYTF. As DNA, the CDR3 is TGTGCCAGCAGTCCCCCCCCCGGGCAGGGAGAAGACTACACCTTC.